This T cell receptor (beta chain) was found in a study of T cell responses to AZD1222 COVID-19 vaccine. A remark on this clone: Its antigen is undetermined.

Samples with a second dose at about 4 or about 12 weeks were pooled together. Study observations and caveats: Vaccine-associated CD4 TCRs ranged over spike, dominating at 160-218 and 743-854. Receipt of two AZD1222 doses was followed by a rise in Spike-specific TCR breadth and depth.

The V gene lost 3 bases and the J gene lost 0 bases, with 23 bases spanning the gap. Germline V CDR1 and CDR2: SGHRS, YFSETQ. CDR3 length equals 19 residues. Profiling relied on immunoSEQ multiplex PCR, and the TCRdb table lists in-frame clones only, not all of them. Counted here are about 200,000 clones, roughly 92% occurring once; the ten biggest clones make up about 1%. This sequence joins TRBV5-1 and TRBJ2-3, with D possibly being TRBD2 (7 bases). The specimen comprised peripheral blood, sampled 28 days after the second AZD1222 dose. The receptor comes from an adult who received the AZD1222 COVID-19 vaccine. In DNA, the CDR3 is TGCGCCAGCAGCTGGGACATCGGGGGGCTCAACCCAAGCACAGATACGCAGTATTTT. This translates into CASSWDIGGLNPSTDTQYF.